This T cell receptor (beta chain) appears in the sequencing data of a study of control samples from healthy donors and cancer patients (dated by TCRdb to the early 2020s). Looking up the germline V gene (reference sequence) yields CDR1 SEHNR and CDR2 FQNEAQ. The CDR3 numbers 14 residues from cysteine through phenylalanine. Only CDR3 DNA remains: 42 bases, in frame from the first base. Germline trimming amounts to 11 bases on V and 6 bases on J, with 10 as the count of junction bases outside the gene matches. Library preparation employed the immunoSEQ multiplex PCR assay. Drawn from immuneACCESS, this table holds only the in-frame rearrangements with V and J called that TCRdb kept. Clones are partly lost; checked studies trace under half to an unresolved V gene and leave the rest unexplained. The sample has approximately 40,000 clones on record, approximately 82% of them singletons. The top ten constitute roughly 21% of the sample.

This clone was found a few times. This receptor's antigen is unknown. No much larger clone is present one base from it, and per-base qualities are unavailable. Specimen: PBMCs. The rearranged segments are TRBV7-9 and TRBJ2-2; 9 of the junction bases match TRBD1. This receptor was taken from a woman aged 55-69 years with lung cancer. The DNA sequence is given as TGTGCCTACAACAGGGGGCGTAAACCCGGGGAGCTGTTTTTT. It encodes CAYNRGRKPGELFF.